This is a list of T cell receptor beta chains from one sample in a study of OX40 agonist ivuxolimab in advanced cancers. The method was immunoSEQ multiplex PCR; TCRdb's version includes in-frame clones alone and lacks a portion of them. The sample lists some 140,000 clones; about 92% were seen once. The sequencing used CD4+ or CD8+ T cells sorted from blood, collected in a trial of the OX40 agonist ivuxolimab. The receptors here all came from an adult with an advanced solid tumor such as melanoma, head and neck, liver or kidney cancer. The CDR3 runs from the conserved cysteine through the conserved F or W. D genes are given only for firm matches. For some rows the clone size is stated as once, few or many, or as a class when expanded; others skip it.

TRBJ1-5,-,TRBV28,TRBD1,TGTGCCAGCAGTTTCTGGACAGGGGATCAGCCCCAGCATTTT,CASSFWTGDQPQHF
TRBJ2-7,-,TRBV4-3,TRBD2,TGCGCCAGCAGCCAAGATCCGGGGGGGGAGCAGTACTTC,CASSQDPGGEQYF
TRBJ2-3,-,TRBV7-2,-,TGTGCCAGCAGCTACGCCTCCACAGATACGCAGTATTTT,CASSYASTDTQYF
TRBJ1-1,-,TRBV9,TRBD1,TGTGCCAGCAGCGTACAGGGGGCCAACACTGAAGCTTTCTTT,CASSVQGANTEAFF
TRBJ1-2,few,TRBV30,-,TGTTCAATCGGACGGCGCTATGGCTACACCTTC,CSIGRRYGYTF
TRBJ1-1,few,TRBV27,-,TGTGCCAGCAGTCCCACAAGGAACACTGAAGCTTTCTTT,CASSPTRNTEAFF
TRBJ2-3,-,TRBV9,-,TGTGCCAGCAGCCCCAGTCCCACAGATACGCAGTATTTT,CASSPSPTDTQYF
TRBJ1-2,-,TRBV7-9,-,TGTGCCAGCAGTGTGGGTGGGGGCGCCTGGTATGGCTACACCTTC,CASSVGGGAWYGYTF
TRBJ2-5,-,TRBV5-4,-,TGTGCCAGCAGCTTGGTTACGGGGGCATTTGTAGAGACCCAGTACTTC,CASSLVTGAFVETQYF
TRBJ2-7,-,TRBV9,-,TGTGCCAGCAGCCCCCAGCAGGGGACGTCCTACGAGCAGTACTTC,CASSPQQGTSYEQYF
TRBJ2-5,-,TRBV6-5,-,TGTGCCAGCATTAGGGACGGAAAAGAGACCCAGTACTTC,CASIRDGKETQYF
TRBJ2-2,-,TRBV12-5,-,TGTGCTAGTGGTTTGGCGGGTGTGGGAACCGGGGAGCTGTTTTTT,CASGLAGVGTGELFF
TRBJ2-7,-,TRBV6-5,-,TGTGCCAGCAGTTGGTACTACGAGCAGTACTTC,CASSWYYEQYF
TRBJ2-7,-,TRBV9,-,TGTGCCAGCAGCGTAGGGGTCCAAAGTCGCTCCTACGAGCAGTACTTC,CASSVGVQSRSYEQYF
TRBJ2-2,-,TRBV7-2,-,TGTGCCAGCAGCTACCGACAGGTTTCGAACACCGGGGAGCTGTTTTTT,CASSYRQVSNTGELFF
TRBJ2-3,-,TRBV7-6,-,TGTGCCAGCAGCCGGGGGTGGCCAGATACGCAGTATTTT,CASSRGWPDTQYF
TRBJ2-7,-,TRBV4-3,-,TGCGCCAGCAGCCAAGTGGGGGGAGGCCGCGACGAGCAGTACTTC,CASSQVGGGRDEQYF
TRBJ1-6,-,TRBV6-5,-,TGTGCCAGCCAGAGTGTAGAGAATTCACCCCTCCACTTT,CASQSVENSPLHF
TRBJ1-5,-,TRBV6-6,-,TGTGCCAGCAGTCTCCGAGCCTTCAATCAGCCCCAGCATTTT,CASSLRAFNQPQHF
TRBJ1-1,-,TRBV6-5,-,TGTGCCAGCAGTTCGCCTAGACTGAACACTGAAGCTTTCTTT,CASSSPRLNTEAFF